Listed below are T cell receptor beta chains from one sample, sequenced in a study of beta chain features in type 1 diabetes. Data came from immunoSEQ multiplex PCR; TCRdb stores just in-frame clones and leaves some out. This table holds some 330,000 clones, roughly 12% found once. Specimen: naive CD4+ T cells from blood. Source of these receptors: a woman in her late teens or twenties with type 1 diabetes. CDR3s include the opening cysteine and the closing phenylalanine or tryptophan. D genes are given only for firm matches. The size entry is marked missing in some rows and otherwise reads once, few, many or a size class.

v_gene	abundance	d_gene	j_gene	CDR3aa	CDR3nt
TRBV4-1	-	TRBD1	TRBJ1-1	CASRDRAMNTEAFF	TGCGCCAGCCGGGACAGGGCGATGAACACTGAAGCTTTCTTT
TRBV7-9	few	-	TRBJ1-1	CASKRWGGTEAFF	TGTGCCAGCAAAAGATGGGGAGGCACTGAAGCTTTCTTT
TRBV6-6	few	-	TRBJ1-2	CASSYLEPSYGYTF	TGTGCCAGCAGTTACTTGGAGCCATCCTATGGCTACACCTTC
TRBV5-1	few	TRBD2	TRBJ2-7	CASSLAGRYEQYF	TGCGCCAGCAGCTTGGCCGGGAGGTACGAGCAGTACTTC
TRBV6-6	few	-	TRBJ1-2	CASSPRINYGYTF	TGTGCCAGCAGCCCCAGGATAAACTATGGCTACACCTTC
TRBV29-1	-	-	TRBJ1-1	CSVFVGAGRGEAFF	TGCAGCGTCTTTGTGGGGGCAGGTAGGGGTGAAGCTTTCTTT
TRBV6-5	-	-	TRBJ1-2	CASSYGLRAGYTF	TGTGCCAGCAGTTACGGCCTGCGGGCTGGCTACACCTTC
TRBV29-1	few	-	TRBJ2-5	CSVGAGRHETQYF	TGCAGCGTTGGGGCGGGAAGGCACGAGACCCAGTACTTC
TRBV6-6	-	-	TRBJ2-1	CASSPELVINEQFF	TGTGCCAGCAGTCCTGAACTAGTTATCAATGAGCAGTTCTTC
TRBV29-1	few	-	TRBJ2-5	CSVERGGVPETQYF	TGCAGCGTTGAAAGGGGGGGAGTTCCAGAGACCCAGTACTTC
TRBV7-9	few	-	TRBJ2-3	CASQPRDTFTDTQYF	TGTGCCAGCCAACCTCGGGACACCTTCACAGATACGCAGTATTTT
TRBV28	-	-	TRBJ2-7	CASSALRVYF	TGTGCCAGCAGTGCCCTTCGGGTGTACTTC
TRBV6-5	-	TRBD2	TRBJ2-7	CASSSWTSGKEQYF	TGTGCCAGCAGTTCCTGGACTAGCGGGAAGGAGCAGTACTTC
TRBV5-1	few	TRBD1	TRBJ1-6	CASSFPDRVNSPLHF	TGCGCCAGCAGCTTCCCGGACAGGGTGAATTCACCCCTCCACTTT
TRBV29-1	-	-	TRBJ1-2	CSVYRVNYGYTF	TGCAGCGTGTACAGGGTCAACTATGGCTACACCTTC
TRBV6-6	few	TRBD2	TRBJ2-5	CASRPAGGETQYF	TGTGCCAGCAGACCAGCGGGAGGAGAGACCCAGTACTTC
TRBV18	-	-	TRBJ1-4	CASSPSGSGGEKLFF	TGTGCCAGCTCACCTTCAGGCTCGGGAGGTGAAAAACTGTTTTTT
TRBV7-2	-	TRBD1	TRBJ2-7	CASSVPPGTGTYEQYF	TGTGCCAGCAGCGTCCCCCCAGGGACAGGGACCTACGAGCAGTACTTC
TRBV7-9	few	TRBD2	TRBJ2-5	CASSPAGLATTQYF	TGTGCCAGCAGCCCAGCGGGACTAGCGACGACCCAGTACTTC
TRBV7-2	-	TRBD1	TRBJ1-2	CASRTGQGAYGYTF	TGTGCCAGCAGAACGGGACAGGGTGCCTATGGCTACACCTTC
TRBV7-2	-	TRBD1	TRBJ2-5	CASSFHRGPVETQYF	TGTGCCAGCAGCTTCCACAGGGGACCGGTAGAGACCCAGTACTTC
TRBV7-9	few	TRBD2	TRBJ2-1	CASSRAGTSGRNEQFF	TGTGCCAGCAGCAGAGCCGGGACTAGCGGGAGGAATGAGCAGTTCTTC
TRBV4-3	few	-	TRBJ2-7	CASSHIRGLRAQRSDCEQYF	TGCGCCAGCAGCCATATAAGGGGATTACGGGCGCAAAGGAGTGATTGCGAGCAGTACTTC
TRBV9	few	-	TRBJ2-1	CASSVKDGGVGEQFF	TGTGCCAGCAGCGTAAAAGATGGAGGAGTCGGGGAGCAGTTCTTC
TRBV18	few	-	TRBJ1-6	CASSQADSALHF	TGTGCCAGCTCGCAAGCCGATTCGGCCCTCCACTTT
TRBV7-2	-	-	TRBJ1-5	CASSQRRGLNQPQHF	TGTGCCAGCAGCCAACGCAGGGGCCTGAATCAGCCCCAGCATTTT
TRBV19	-	TRBD2	TRBJ2-1	CASSILAGGDYNEQFF	TGTGCCAGTAGTATTCTAGCGGGAGGTGACTACAATGAGCAGTTCTTC
TRBV11-1	-	TRBD1	TRBJ2-5	CASSSGQGPQETQYF	TGTGCCAGCAGCTCCGGACAGGGCCCCCAAGAGACCCAGTACTTC
TRBV7-9	-	-	TRBJ2-1	CASSPAGATLNEQFF	TGTGCCAGCAGCCCGGCGGGGGCGACCCTGAATGAGCAGTTCTTC
TRBV7-6	-	-	TRBJ2-7	CASSLSPVTYEQYF	TGTGCCAGCAGCTTATCTCCAGTTACCTACGAGCAGTACTTC
TRBV19	-	-	TRBJ1-2	CASSARTSNYGYTF	TGTGCCAGTAGTGCAAGGACATCAAACTATGGCTACACCTTC
TRBV7-2	few	TRBD2	TRBJ2-7	CASSLDRTSAYEQYF	TGTGCCAGCAGCTTGGACCGGACTAGCGCCTACGAGCAGTACTTC
TRBV11-2	-	-	TRBJ2-5	CASSLTGEETQYF	TGTGCCAGCAGCTTAACGGGGGAAGAGACCCAGTACTTC
TRBV13	-	TRBD1	TRBJ1-5	CASSQGAVNSNQPQHF	TGTGCCAGCAGCCAGGGGGCGGTTAATAGCAATCAGCCCCAGCATTTT
TRBV18	few	TRBD1	TRBJ1-5	CASSPSGQGMNQPQHF	TGTGCCAGCTCACCCTCGGGACAGGGCATGAATCAGCCCCAGCATTTT
TRBV15	-	TRBD2	TRBJ2-3	CATSRGGGDTDTQYF	TGTGCCACCAGCAGAGGCGGGGGGGATACAGATACGCAGTATTTT
TRBV5-1	few	TRBD2	TRBJ2-3	CASSLAQRGATDTQYF	TGCGCCAGCAGCTTAGCCCAGCGGGGGGCCACAGATACGCAGTATTTT
TRBV30	few	-	TRBJ2-5	CAWSKGGETQYF	TGTGCCTGGAGTAAAGGCGGGGAGACCCAGTACTTC
TRBV18	-	-	TRBJ2-7	CASSPLPRFYEQYF	TGTGCCAGCTCACCACTTCCCAGATTCTACGAGCAGTACTTC
TRBV30	few	TRBD1	TRBJ2-4	CAWATGGGNIQYF	TGTGCCTGGGCGACAGGGGGCGGAAACATTCAGTACTTC
TRBV23-1	-	-	TRBJ1-3	CASSHSQGPGNTIYF	TGCGCCAGCAGTCACTCACAGGGACCTGGAAACACCATATATTTT
TRBV19	few	-	TRBJ2-6	CASSIISVANVLTF	TGTGCCAGTAGTATCATCAGCGTGGCCAACGTCCTGACTTTC
TRBV5-6	few	-	TRBJ1-6	CASSLMAGKSPLHF	TGTGCCAGCAGCTTGATGGCAGGGAAGTCACCCCTCCACTTT
TRBV10-3	-	TRBD2	TRBJ2-3	CATRAGLARHTQYF	TGTGCCACCCGAGCAGGACTAGCGAGGCATACGCAGTATTTT
TRBV29-1	few	-	TRBJ2-5	CSVEGTVPGAQYF	TGCAGCGTTGAAGGGACGGTGCCGGGGGCCCAGTACTTC
TRBV10-3	-	-	TRBJ2-7	CAIRDGRDEQYF	TGTGCCATCAGGGACGGGCGGGACGAGCAGTACTTC
TRBV4-3	-	TRBD2	TRBJ2-7	CASSRSGTSGYEQYF	TGCGCCAGCAGCCGATCCGGGACTAGCGGATACGAGCAGTACTTC
TRBV28	-	-	TRBJ1-2	CASSQGRDYGYTF	TGTGCCAGCAGCCAGGGTAGGGACTATGGCTACACCTTC
TRBV7-3	few	TRBD1	TRBJ2-7	CASSLAGTGTYEQYF	TGTGCCAGCAGCTTAGCCGGGACAGGAACCTACGAGCAGTACTTC
TRBV5-4	-	TRBD2	TRBJ2-1	CASSPGTSGGAGEQFF	TGTGCCAGCAGCCCGGGGACTAGCGGGGGGGCAGGTGAGCAGTTCTTC
TRBV9	-	-	TRBJ2-3	CASSEDSAITDTQYF	TGTGCCAGCAGCGAGGACAGCGCTATCACAGATACGCAGTATTTT
TRBV29-1	few	-	TRBJ1-3	CSVAVRQGTGNTIYF	TGCAGCGTTGCGGTTCGGCAGGGAACTGGAAACACCATATATTTT
TRBV29-1	-	TRBD1	TRBJ2-5	CSVEQGSQETQYF	TGCAGCGTGGAACAGGGGTCCCAAGAGACCCAGTACTTC
TRBV5-4	-	-	TRBJ1-1	CATWGVMNTEAFF	TGTGCCACCTGGGGAGTAATGAACACTGAAGCTTTCTTT